Following are 32 T cell receptor beta chains from one sample sequenced in a study of memory B cells and T cells in multiple sclerosis (dated by TCRdb to 2017 to 2018). The protocol used for the library was the immunoSEQ multiplex PCR assay. TCRdb obtained this table from immuneACCESS and retained in-frame rearrangements with V and J assigned. These tables miss some clones; where compared with another copy, unresolved V genes account for less than half of the shortfall, and the remainder is unexplained. Here the sample has several thousand clones; roughly three fifths occur a single time. Jointly, the top ten make up approximately 30% of the sample. What was sequenced was memory (CD45RO+) CD8+ T cells from blood. Read against the paper, the sample's cell subset or site label means: CD45RO+ memory T cells sorted from peripheral blood. The receptors were gathered from a human donor with multiple sclerosis.

This clone was seen a few times. The chain employs TRBV28 and TRBJ2-7, with D hard to call. Trimming stripped 1 base from V and 7 bases from J, with 5 bases between. Germline V gene lookup returns CDR1 MDHEN and CDR2 SYDVKM. The CDR3 has 11 amino acids. CDR3 sequence: CASSLYLEQYF. CDR3 bases: TGTGCCAGCAGTTTATACCTAGAGCAGTACTTC.

About this clone: A read error is the likely source, as a far larger clone sits one nucleotide away. The chain links TRBV18 to TRBJ2-7; 10 nucleotides agree with TRBD1. The germline V gene encodes CDR1 KGHSH and CDR2 LQKENI. CDR3 size: 17 residues. The DNA of the CDR3 is TGTGCCAGCTCGTACAACAGGGGGGACAGGGGAGGCTACGAGCAGTCCTTC. Translated: CASSYNRGDRGGYEQSF.

This sequence joins TRBV5-1 and TRBJ1-2, with TRBD1 as a possible D gene (6 bases). CDR1 is SGHRS and CDR2 is YFSETQ in the germline V gene. V was shortened by 0 bases and J by 8 bases, with 14 bases between the two germline ends. The CDR3 has 14 amino acids. CDR3 nucleotides: TGCGCCAGCAGCTTGGCGGGCAGGGGCGCCGGCTACACCTTC. It encodes CASSLAGRGAGYTF. The full variable domain, with the rest looked up from reference TRBV5-1 and TRBJ1-2, is KAGVTQTPRYLIKTRGQQVTLSCSPISGHRSVSWYQQTPGQGLQFLFEYFSETQRNKGNFPGRFSGRQFSNSRSEMNVSTLELGDSALYLCASSLAGRGAGYTFGSGTRLTVV.

The rearrangement joins TRBV18 to TRBJ2-7; 7 positions agree with TRBD2. The CDR3 has 13 residues. CDR1 is KGHSH and CDR2 is LQKENI in the germline V gene. V dropped 2 bases and J dropped 7; count of bases not matched to a gene: 5. The CDR3 spells CASSPSLSGEQYF. The CDR3 DNA reads TGTGCCAGCTCACCATCTCTTAGCGGGGAGCAGTACTTC.

The chain carries TRBV6-6 and TRBJ2-3; 11 bases agree with TRBD2. This CDR3 contains 15 residues. V shed 6 bases and J 3 bases; nucleotides not matched to a gene: 5. The germline CDR1 and CDR2 sequences are MNHNY and SVGAGI (reference sequence). The DNA for the CDR3 is TGTGCCAGCAGCCGACTAGCGGGGAGGACAGATACGCAGTATTTT. Translation gives CASSRLAGRTDTQYF.

The rearrangement joins TRBV5-6 to TRBJ1-2; perhaps TRBD1 as D (5 bases). The length of the CDR3 is 11 residues. From germline, CDR1 is SGHDT and CDR2 YYEEEE. V was pared by 7 bases and J by 9 bases, with 13 bases between. The CDR3 here is CASSVGGSYTF. The CDR3 nucleotides read TGTGCCAGCTCGGTCGGGGGAAGCTACACCTTC.

CDR3 loop: CASSRDRVTSGSEQFF. The CDR3 DNA follows: TGTGCCAGCAGCCGTGACCGGGTGACTAGCGGGAGCGAGCAGTTCTTC. The rearrangement uses TRBV28 and TRBJ2-1, with 12 positions matching TRBD2. The V and J ends lost 6 bases and 10 bases, in that order; junction bases with no gene match: 13. Germline CDR1 reads MDHEN; CDR2 reads SYDVKM. The CDR3 is made up of 16 amino acids. Drawing the rest from reference TRBV28 and TRBJ2-1, the complete variable domain is DVKVTQSSRYLVKRTGEKVFLECVQDMDHENMFWYRQDPGLGLRLIYFSYDVKMKEKGDIPEGYSVSREKKERFSLILESASTNQTSMYLCASSRDRVTSGSEQFFGPGTRLTVL.

The chain links TRBV29-1 to TRBJ2-7; 7 nucleotides agree with TRBD1. CDR1 is SQVTM, CDR2 ANQGSEA, per germline. Trimming removed 7 bases from V and 4 bases from J; junction bases left unmatched: 10. The CDR3 is 13 residues long. The CDR3 region is CSAGEQGRYEQYF. CDR3 in DNA: TGCAGCGCCGGGGAACAGGGGCGGTACGAGCAGTACTTC.

Only a few counts were recorded for this clone. The rearrangement links TRBV30 to TRBJ2-6; a possible D gene is TRBD1 (5 bases). Germline CDR1 GTSNPN, CDR2 SVGIG (reference sequence). This CDR3 has 16 amino acids. Deletions cut 4 bases from V and 3 bases from J, with 16 bases between. CDR3 nucleotide sequence: TGTGCCTGGATTGTACCGCCAGGGAATGGGGCCAACGTCCTGACTTTC. Translated, it gives CAWIVPPGNGANVLTF. Together with reference TRBV30 and TRBJ2-6, the CDR3 gives the full variable domain: SQTIHQWPATLVQPVGSPLSLECTVEGTSNPNLYWYRQAAGRGLQLLFYSVGIGQISSEVPQNLSASRPQDRQFILSSKKLLLSDSGFYLCAWIVPPGNGANVLTFGAGSRLTVL.

The chain links TRBV6-4 to TRBJ2-5; 13 bases line up with TRBD2. Germline assignment: CDR1 MRHNA and CDR2 SNTAGT. This CDR3 has 18 amino acids. V lost 3 bases to trimming and J lost 0 bases; unmatched junction nucleotides: 7. In nucleotides, the CDR3 is TGTGCCAGCAGTGAGGAACTAGCGGGGGGGCGGGACCAAGAGACCCAGTACTTC. Translated, it gives CASSEELAGGRDQETQYF.

V is TRBV6-1 and J is TRBJ2-7; weak D call: TRBD2 (6 bases). In germline, CDR1 is MNHNS, CDR2 SASEGT. Trimming took off 1 base at V and 0 bases at J, with 10 bases between the two ends. The CDR3 totals 15 residues. Here the CDR3 DNA reads TGTGCCAGCAGTGAAGATGGTAGCGGCTCCTACGAGCAGTACTTC. Its protein product is CASSEDGSGSYEQYF.

J is TRBJ2-2 and V is TRBV6-1, with unresolved D. The CDR3 runs 13 residues. Germline V gene data show CDR1 as MNHNS and CDR2 as SASEGT. V was cut by 6 bases and J by 3 bases, with 8 bases left in between. The CDR3 sequence is CASRRSDTGELFF. The CDR3 nucleotides read TGTGCCAGCAGGAGGAGCGACACCGGGGAGCTGTTTTTT.

The gene calls are TRBV2 and TRBJ2-7; TRBD2 matches at 8 bases. CDR3 length: 19 residues. CDR1 and CDR2 (germline): SNHLY, FYNNEI. With 2 bases clipped from V and 0 bases from J, the junction kept 15 bases outside the gene matches. The CDR3 DNA reads TGTGCCAGCAGTGAAAGGGGGGTCCCTGGCGGGGGGAGCTCCTACGAGCAGTACTTC. This codes for CASSERGVPGGGSSYEQYF.

The J gene is TRBJ1-2, the V gene TRBV6-5; D gene ambiguous. The CDR3 spans 14 residues. Germline CDR1 MNHEY, CDR2 SVGAGI. Trimming removed 5 bases from V and 6 bases from J, with 16 bases in between. CDR3 sequence reads: CASSAALEGHGYTF. CDR3 coding DNA: TGTGCCAGCAGTGCGGCACTCGAGGGTCATGGCTACACCTTC.

For the CDR3, the DNA is TGTGCCAGCAGCTTAGTTCGTTACAATGAGCAGTTCTTC. Amino acid sequence: CASSLVRYNEQFF. J is TRBJ2-1 and V is TRBV7-8; no definite D call. Germline CDR1 SGHVS, CDR2 FQNEAQ. V lost 1 base to trimming and J lost 4 bases, with 5 bases between them. The CDR3 loop spans 13 amino acids.

The rearrangement links TRBV7-9 to TRBJ1-1; 7 positions agree with TRBD1. Germline-derived CDR1 and CDR2 are SEHNR and FQNEAQ (reference sequence). This CDR3 is built from 16 residues. With V trimmed by 4 bases and J by 5 bases, 13 bases remained unmatched. CDR3 in DNA: TGTGCCAGCAGCTCTACCCGCAGGGGGAGGAGGACTGAAGCTTTCTTT. Its translation is CASSSTRRGRRTEAFF.

The CDR3 loop reads CASSQGTSGYYEQYF. CDR3 sequence (DNA): TGTGCCAGCAGCCAAGGGACTAGCGGTTACTACGAGCAGTACTTC. The chain carries TRBV4-2 and TRBJ2-7; 10 bases line up with TRBD2. Germline CDR1 LGHNA, CDR2 YNFKEQ. CDR3 size: 15 residues. V gave up 1 base and J gave up 3 bases; unmatched junction bases: 3.

This chain uses TRBV5-5 with TRBJ2-3, with 9 nucleotides matching TRBD1. The CDR3 contains 15 residues. Trimming removed 7 bases from V and 1 base from J; junction bases left unmatched: 7. CDR1 is SGHKS and CDR2 is YYEKEE in the germline V gene (reference sequence). CDR3 DNA sequence: TGTGCCAGCGGGGACAGGGCGTCCCGCACAGATACGCAGTATTTT. It specifies CASGDRASRTDTQYF.

This clone was picked up a small number of times. V and J are TRBV4-1 and TRBJ1-1; 8 nucleotides match TRBD1. The V gene's germline CDR1 is MGHRA and CDR2 YSYEKL. The CDR3 is made up of 16 amino acids. Germline trimming cut 1 base from V and 4 bases from J; bases unmatched to any gene: 8. The CDR3, as DNA: TGCGCCAGCAGCCAAGGGCAGGGGGCGAGTATCACTGAAGCTTTCTTT. Encoded protein: CASSQGQGASITEAFF.

The V call is TRBV9, the J call TRBJ2-1; D is unclear. The CDR3 covers 13 residues. Trimming pared 0 bases from V and 3 bases from J, leaving 4 bases between. From germline, CDR1 is SGDLS and CDR2 YYNGEE. This CDR3 is CASSVDGYNEQFF. The CDR3, as DNA: TGTGCCAGCAGCGTAGACGGCTACAATGAGCAGTTCTTC.

There are a few counts of this clone. The DNA of the CDR3 is TGCGCCAGCAGCTTGAGGACAGGCTTCTACGAGCAGTACTTC. Protein: CASSLRTGFYEQYF. The chain employs TRBV5-1 and TRBJ2-7, with 7 bases identical to TRBD1. Per germline, CDR1 SGHRS and CDR2 YFSETQ. After removal of 1 base from V and 3 bases from J, the junction contained 4 bases not matched to a gene. This CDR3 region has 14 residues.

The V and J genes are TRBV13 and TRBJ2-1; 10 bases are a match to TRBD2. After removal of 0 bases from V and 8 bases from J, the junction contained 13 bases not matched to a gene. The CDR3 is 18 residues long. In germline, CDR1 is PRHDT, CDR2 FYEKMQ (reference sequence). CDR3 bases: TGTGCCAGCAGCTTAGGCGGTAGCGGGGGGCCTTTAGGCGATGAGCAGTTCTTC. Amino acid sequence: CASSLGGSGGPLGDEQFF.

The sample holds a few counts of this clone. The chain carries TRBV7-9 and TRBJ2-1; 8 nucleotides line up with TRBD2. Germline V lookup: CDR1 SEHNR, CDR2 FQNEAQ (reference sequence). The CDR3 contains 12 residues. V shed 11 bases and J 8 bases; nucleotides not matched to a gene: 8. CDR3: CAARLALDEQFF. The CDR3 region has the DNA TGTGCCGCCCGACTAGCGCTCGATGAGCAGTTCTTC.

The chain carries TRBV5-5 and TRBJ1-2; the match to TRBD1 covers 9 bases. Looked up from germline, CDR1 is SGHKS and CDR2 is YYEKEE (reference sequence). V dropped 4 bases and J dropped 5; count of bases not matched to a gene: 6. CDR3 length: 14 residues. Written as DNA, the CDR3 is TGTGCCAGCAGCCCGGACAGGGGTGGGTATGGCTACACCTTC. Encoded protein: CASSPDRGGYGYTF.

This clone was seen once. The J gene is TRBJ1-1, the V gene TRBV9; 11 bases line up with TRBD1. Trimming removed 0 bases from V and 4 bases from J; junction bases left unmatched: 5. In germline, CDR1 is SGDLS, CDR2 YYNGEE. This CDR3 is 16 amino acids long. CDR3 DNA: TGTGCCAGCAGCGTAGGGGACAGGGGGGTTGGCACTGAAGCTTTCTTT. Encoded protein: CASSVGDRGVGTEAFF.

The chain combines TRBV6-4 with TRBJ2-2; D might be TRBD2 (6 bases). Germline V CDR1 and CDR2: MRHNA, SNTAGT. The CDR3 has 15 amino acids. V lost 7 bases, J lost 1 base, and 13 bases lay in between. CDR3 protein: CASTPGDLNTGELFF. DNA for the CDR3: TGTGCCAGCACCCCTGGGGACTTGAACACCGGGGAGCTGTTTTTT.

CDR3 in DNA: TGTGCCACCAGCAGAGATCTGGTAGGGGGCAGTGGCTACACCTTC. Protein: CATSRDLVGGSGYTF. The gene calls are TRBV15 and TRBJ1-2; 7 nucleotides agree with TRBD1. This CDR3 comprises 15 residues. In germline, CDR1 is LNHNV, CDR2 YYDKDF (reference sequence). The ends lost 0 bases at V and 7 bases at J; junction bases unmatched: 8.

The chain uses TRBV6-4 and TRBJ2-7; 7 nucleotides match TRBD2. CDR3 length: 16 amino acids. The ends lost 6 bases at V and 0 bases at J; junction bases unmatched: 11. Germline V gives CDR1 MRHNA, CDR2 SNTAGT. In DNA, the CDR3 is TGTGCCAGCAGACACGCGGCTAGCGGAAACTCCTACGAGCAGTACTTC. This encodes CASRHAASGNSYEQYF.

This clone showed up just once. The V call is TRBV27, the J call TRBJ1-2; D is possibly TRBD1 (6 bases). V was trimmed by 0 bases and J by 4 bases, leaving 9 bases between them. The CDR3 has 14 amino acids. Looked up from germline, CDR1 is MNHEY and CDR2 is SMNVEV (reference sequence). In DNA form, the CDR3 reads TGTGCCAGCAGTTTATCAACAGGGAGCTATGGCTACACCTTC. Its translation is CASSLSTGSYGYTF.

This rearrangement joins TRBV2 to TRBJ1-2, with 7 bases matching TRBD1. The CDR3 covers 12 residues. CDR1 and CDR2 from the germline V gene are SNHLY and FYNNEI. V was clipped by 6 bases and J by 8 bases; unmatched bases: 6. CDR3 protein: CASRRRGRGYTF. DNA for the CDR3: TGTGCCAGCAGAAGAAGGGGGCGAGGCTACACCTTC.

This clone was recorded a few times. The chain joins TRBV9 to TRBJ2-2; 9 nucleotides align to TRBD2. This CDR3 is 19 amino acids long. Germline V gene sequence: CDR1 SGDLS, CDR2 YYNGEE. V trimming: 4 bases; J trimming: 7 bases; junction bases outside the gene matches: 20. The CDR3 DNA reads TGTGCCAGCAGCCCCTCGCCATGGGTCGGCGGGGGGGCCGGCGGGGAGCTGTTTTTT. It translates to CASSPSPWVGGGAGGELFF.

This clone has a handful of counts. V is TRBV5-1 and J is TRBJ2-7; D is perhaps TRBD2 (7 bases). With 4 bases removed from V and 13 bases from J, the gap between germline ends came to 24 bases. Germline CDR1 and CDR2: SGHRS and YFSETQ. The CDR3 runs 14 residues. This CDR3 is CASSESLRGGVGYF. CDR3 nucleotide sequence: TGCGCCAGCAGCGAGAGCCTCAGGGGAGGGGTGGGATACTTC.